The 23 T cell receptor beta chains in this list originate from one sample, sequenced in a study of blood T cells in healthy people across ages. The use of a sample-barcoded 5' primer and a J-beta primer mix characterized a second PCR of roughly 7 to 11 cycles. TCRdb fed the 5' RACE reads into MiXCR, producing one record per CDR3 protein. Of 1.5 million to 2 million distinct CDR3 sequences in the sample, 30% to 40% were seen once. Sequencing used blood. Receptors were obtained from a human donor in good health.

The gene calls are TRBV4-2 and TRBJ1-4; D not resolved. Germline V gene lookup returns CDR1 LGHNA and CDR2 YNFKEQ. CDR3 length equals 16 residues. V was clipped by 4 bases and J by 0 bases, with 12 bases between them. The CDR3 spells CASSPEGESTNEKLFF. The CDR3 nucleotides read TGTGCCAGCAGCCCAGAGGGTGAATCAACTAATGAAAAACTGTTTTTT.

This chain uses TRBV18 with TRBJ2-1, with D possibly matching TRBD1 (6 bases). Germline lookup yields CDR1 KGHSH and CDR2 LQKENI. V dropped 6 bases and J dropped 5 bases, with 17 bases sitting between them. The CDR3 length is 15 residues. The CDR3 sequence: CASSSLGADDNEQFF. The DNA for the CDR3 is TGTGCCAGCTCGTCCCTGGGGGCCGACGACAATGAGCAGTTCTTC.

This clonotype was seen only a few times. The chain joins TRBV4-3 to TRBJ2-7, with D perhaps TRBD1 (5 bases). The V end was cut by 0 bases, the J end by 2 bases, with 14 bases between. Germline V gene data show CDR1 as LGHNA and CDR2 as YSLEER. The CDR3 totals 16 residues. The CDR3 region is CASSQDRQVGAYEQYF. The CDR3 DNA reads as TGCGCCAGCAGCCAAGATCGGCAGGTAGGGGCCTACGAGCAGTACTTC.

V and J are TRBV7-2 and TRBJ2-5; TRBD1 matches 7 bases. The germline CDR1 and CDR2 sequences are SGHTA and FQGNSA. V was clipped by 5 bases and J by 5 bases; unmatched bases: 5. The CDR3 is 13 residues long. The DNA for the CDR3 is TGTGCCAGCAGCCCGGGACAGACGGAGACCCAGTACTTC. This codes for CASSPGQTETQYF.

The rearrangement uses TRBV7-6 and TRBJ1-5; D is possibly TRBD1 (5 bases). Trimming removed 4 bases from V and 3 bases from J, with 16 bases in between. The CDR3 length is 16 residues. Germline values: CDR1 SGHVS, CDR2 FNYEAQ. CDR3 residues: CASSSLLRDSNQPQHF. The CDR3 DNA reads TGTGCCAGCAGCTCACTACTCCGGGACTCCAATCAGCCCCAGCATTTT.

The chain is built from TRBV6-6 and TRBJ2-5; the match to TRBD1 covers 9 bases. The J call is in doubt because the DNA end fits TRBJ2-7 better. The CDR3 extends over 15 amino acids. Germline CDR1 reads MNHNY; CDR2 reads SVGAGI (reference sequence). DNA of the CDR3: TGTGCCAGCAGTTTCACACAGGGGGCATTTTACGAGCAGTACTTC. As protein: CASSFTQGAFYEQYF.

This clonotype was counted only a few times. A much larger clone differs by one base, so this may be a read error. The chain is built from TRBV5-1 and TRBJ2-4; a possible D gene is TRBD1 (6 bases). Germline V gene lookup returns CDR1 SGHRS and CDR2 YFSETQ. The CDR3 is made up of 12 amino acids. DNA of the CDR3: TGCGCCAGCAGCTGGGGGCAAAACATTCGGTACTTC. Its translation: CASSWGQNIRYF.

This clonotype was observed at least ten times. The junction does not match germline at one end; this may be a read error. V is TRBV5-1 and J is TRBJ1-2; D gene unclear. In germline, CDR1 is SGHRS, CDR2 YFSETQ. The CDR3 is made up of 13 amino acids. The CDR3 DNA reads TGTGCCAGCAGCACCACCGGTGACTATGGCTACACCTTC. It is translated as CASSTTGDYGYTF.

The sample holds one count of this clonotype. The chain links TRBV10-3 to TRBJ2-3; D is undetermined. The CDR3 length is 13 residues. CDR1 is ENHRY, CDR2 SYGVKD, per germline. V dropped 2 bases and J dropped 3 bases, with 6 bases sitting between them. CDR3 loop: CAISETETDTQYF. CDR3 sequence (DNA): TGTGCCATCAGTGAGACAGAAACAGATACGCAGTATTTT.

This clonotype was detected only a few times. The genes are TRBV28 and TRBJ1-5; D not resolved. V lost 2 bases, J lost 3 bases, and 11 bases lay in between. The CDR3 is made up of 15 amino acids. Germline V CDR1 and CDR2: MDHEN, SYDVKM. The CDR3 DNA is TGTGCCAGCAGTTTAAGGCCACCATACAATCAGCCCCAGCATTTT. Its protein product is CASSLRPPYNQPQHF.

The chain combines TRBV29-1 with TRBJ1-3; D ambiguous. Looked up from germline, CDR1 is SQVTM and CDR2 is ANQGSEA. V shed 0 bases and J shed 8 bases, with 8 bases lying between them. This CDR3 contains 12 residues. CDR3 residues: CSVEDGRYTIYF. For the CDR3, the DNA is TGCAGCGTTGAAGATGGGAGGTACACCATATATTTT.

The CDR3 nucleotides read TGTGCCAGCAGTCCCAAGTGGGCAGTCTCTAACTATGGCTACACCTTC. It is translated as CASSPKWAVSNYGYTF. The chain has TRBV12-3 or TRBV12-4 and TRBJ1-2; D gene uncertain. The CDR3 is made up of 16 amino acids. V shed 5 bases and J shed 0 bases, with 16 bases lying between them.

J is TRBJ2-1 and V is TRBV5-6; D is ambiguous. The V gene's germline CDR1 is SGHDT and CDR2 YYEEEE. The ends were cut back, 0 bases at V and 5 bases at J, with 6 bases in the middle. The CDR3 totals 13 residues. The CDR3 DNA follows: TGTGCCAGCAGCTTGGTCTCACACAATGAGCAGTTCTTC. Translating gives CASSLVSHNEQFF. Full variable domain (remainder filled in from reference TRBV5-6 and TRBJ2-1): DAGVTQSPTHLIKTRGQQVTLRCSPKSGHDTVSWYQQALGQGPQFIFQYYEEEERQRGNFPDRFSGHQFPNYSSELNVNALLLGDSALYLCASSLVSHNEQFFGPGTRLTVL.

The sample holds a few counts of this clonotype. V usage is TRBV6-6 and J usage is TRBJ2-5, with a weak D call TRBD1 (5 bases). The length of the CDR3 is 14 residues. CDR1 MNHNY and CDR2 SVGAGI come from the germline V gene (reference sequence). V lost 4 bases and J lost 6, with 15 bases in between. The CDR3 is CASSSYTGSKTQYF. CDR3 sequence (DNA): TGTGCCAGCAGTTCGTACACAGGTTCGAAGACCCAGTACTTC.

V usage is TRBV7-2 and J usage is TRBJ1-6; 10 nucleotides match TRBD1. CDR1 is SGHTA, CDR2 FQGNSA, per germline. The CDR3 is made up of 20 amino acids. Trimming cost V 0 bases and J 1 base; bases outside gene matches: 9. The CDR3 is CASSLAARTGGSSYNSPLHF. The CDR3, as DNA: TGTGCCAGCAGCTTAGCGGCCCGGACAGGGGGTTCGTCCTATAATTCACCCCTCCACTTT.

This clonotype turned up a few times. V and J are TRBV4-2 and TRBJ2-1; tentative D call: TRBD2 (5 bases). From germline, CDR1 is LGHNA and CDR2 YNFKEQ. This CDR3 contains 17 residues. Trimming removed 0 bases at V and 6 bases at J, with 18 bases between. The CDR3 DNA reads TGTGCCAGCAGCCAAGAGGGCCCAAGGTACGAGGGCAATGAGCAGTTCTTC. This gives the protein CASSQEGPRYEGNEQFF.

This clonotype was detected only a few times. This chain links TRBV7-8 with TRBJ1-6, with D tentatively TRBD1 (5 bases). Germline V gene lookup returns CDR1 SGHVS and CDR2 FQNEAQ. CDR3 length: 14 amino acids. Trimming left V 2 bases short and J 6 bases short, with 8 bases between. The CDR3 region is CASSLRGVNSPLHF. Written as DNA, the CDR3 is TGTGCCAGCAGCTTACGGGGGGTTAATTCACCCCTCCACTTT.

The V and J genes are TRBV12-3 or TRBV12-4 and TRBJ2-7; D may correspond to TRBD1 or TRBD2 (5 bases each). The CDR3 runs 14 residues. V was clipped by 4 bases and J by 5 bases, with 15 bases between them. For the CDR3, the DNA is TGTGCCAGCAGTTCACCGCCGGGACGCAACGAGCAGTACTTC. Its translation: CASSSPPGRNEQYF.

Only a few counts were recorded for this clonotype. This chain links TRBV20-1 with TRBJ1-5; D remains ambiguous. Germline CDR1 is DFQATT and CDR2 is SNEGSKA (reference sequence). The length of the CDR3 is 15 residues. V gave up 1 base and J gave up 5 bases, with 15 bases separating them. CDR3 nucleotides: TGCAGTGCTAGAGTTCCCCTGCAGCCTGATCAGCCCCAGCATTTT. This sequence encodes CSARVPLQPDQPQHF.

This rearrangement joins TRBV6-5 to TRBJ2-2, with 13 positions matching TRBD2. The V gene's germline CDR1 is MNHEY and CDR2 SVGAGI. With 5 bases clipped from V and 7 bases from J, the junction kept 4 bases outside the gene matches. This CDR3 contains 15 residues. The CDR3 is CASSPTSGGRGELFF. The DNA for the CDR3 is TGTGCCAGCAGTCCGACTAGCGGGGGGCGCGGGGAGCTGTTTTTT.

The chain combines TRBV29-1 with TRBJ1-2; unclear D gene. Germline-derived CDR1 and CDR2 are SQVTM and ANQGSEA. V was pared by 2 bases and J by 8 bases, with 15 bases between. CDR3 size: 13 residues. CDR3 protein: CSVETGVGYGYTF. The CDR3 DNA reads TGCAGCGTTGAAACCGGGGTAGGATACGGCTACACCTTC.

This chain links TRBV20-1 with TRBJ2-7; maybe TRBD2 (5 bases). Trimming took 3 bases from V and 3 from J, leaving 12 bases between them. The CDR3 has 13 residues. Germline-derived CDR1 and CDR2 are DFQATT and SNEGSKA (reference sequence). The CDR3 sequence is CSASSGIDYEQYF. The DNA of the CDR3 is TGCAGTGCTAGTTCGGGGATAGACTACGAGCAGTACTTC.

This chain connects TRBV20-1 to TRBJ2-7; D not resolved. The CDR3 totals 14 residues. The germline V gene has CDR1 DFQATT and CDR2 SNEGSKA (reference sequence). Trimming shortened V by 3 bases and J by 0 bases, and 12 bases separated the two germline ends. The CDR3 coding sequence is TGCAGTGCTAGCCCCCCGGCCCTCTCCTACGAGCAGTACTTC. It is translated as CSASPPALSYEQYF.